What follows are 18 T cell receptor beta chains derived from one specimen sequenced in a study of long-term antiretroviral therapy in people with HIV. With survey level as its setting, the immunoSEQ assay was v3.0. Sequencing was performed with immunoSEQ multiplex PCR; in TCRdb, only in-frame clones are kept and a portion is missing. The table has roughly 34,000 clones, roughly 83% seen once. This sample comprised unsorted PBMCs, obtained 1.9 years after starting antiretroviral therapy. The receptors stem from a man aged 18 to 30 with HIV.

V gene TRBV4-1 combines with J gene TRBJ1-4; 10 bases align to TRBD1. The CDR3 is 16 residues long. The ends lost 1 base at V and 8 bases at J; junction bases unmatched: 7. The germline V gene has CDR1 MGHRA and CDR2 YSYEKL. The chain's CDR3 is CASSQVGSGQGEKLFF. The CDR3 DNA reads TGCGCCAGCAGCCAAGTGGGCTCGGGACAGGGGGAAAAACTGTTTTTT.

The CDR3 bases are TGTGCCAGCAGGACGCAGGGAACCGGGGAGCTGTTTTTT. Residues: CASRTQGTGELFF. The chain joins TRBV2 to TRBJ2-2; maybe TRBD1 (5 bases). The CDR3 contains 13 residues. The V gene's germline CDR1 is SNHLY and CDR2 FYNNEI. With 6 bases removed from V and 5 bases from J, the gap between germline ends came to 10 bases.

V and J are TRBV6-4 and TRBJ2-1, with D tentatively TRBD2 (6 bases). The germline CDR1 and CDR2 sequences are MRHNA and SNTAGT. Trimming removed 0 bases from V and 8 bases from J, with 14 bases in between. CDR3 length: 15 amino acids. CDR3 nucleotides: TGTGCCAGCAGTGACTCGGAGGGAATGGTGGATGAGCAGTTCTTC. Amino acids: CASSDSEGMVDEQFF.

V and J are TRBV27 and TRBJ1-1, with a weak D call TRBD1 (6 bases). Trimming left V 5 bases short and J 5 bases short, with 9 bases between. Germline-derived CDR1 and CDR2 are MNHEY and SMNVEV (reference sequence). The length of the CDR3 is 12 residues. DNA for the CDR3: TGTGCCAGCAGTACCACAGGGACTGAAGCTTTCTTT. Translating gives CASSTTGTEAFF.

This clone was counted a single time. The V and J genes are TRBV5-5 and TRBJ2-2, with 11 bases aligning to TRBD1. The CDR3 loop spans 16 amino acids. Trimming removed 2 bases from V and 6 bases from J; junction bases left unmatched: 6. Germline lookup yields CDR1 SGHKS and CDR2 YYEKEE (reference sequence). This CDR3 is CASSLLRTGGPGELFF. The DNA of the CDR3 is TGTGCCAGCAGCTTACTCCGGACAGGGGGCCCCGGGGAGCTGTTTTTT.

This clone occurred once. The chain is built from TRBV18 and TRBJ1-3, with D hard to call. CDR3 size: 15 residues. V shed 1 base and J shed 4 bases, with 11 bases lying between them. Germline-derived CDR1 and CDR2 are KGHSH and LQKENI. The CDR3 sequence is CASSPQGSFGNTIYF. CDR3 sequence (DNA): TGTGCCAGCTCACCACAGGGCAGTTTCGGAAACACCATATATTTT.

The chain uses TRBV7-3 and TRBJ2-1; possibly TRBD1 for D (5 bases). Trimming took off 5 bases at V and 0 bases at J, with 14 bases between the two ends. Germline CDR1 reads SGHTA; CDR2 reads FQGTGA. This CDR3 has 16 amino acids. Here the CDR3 DNA reads TGTGCCAGCAGCCGTAGGGGCGACAGCTCCTACAATGAGCAGTTCTTC. Translation gives CASSRRGDSSYNEQFF.

This clone was found a few times. The rearrangement uses TRBV5-4 and TRBJ1-2, with D possibly being TRBD1 (5 bases). The germline V gene encodes CDR1 SGHNT and CDR2 YYREEE (reference sequence). Trimming removed 5 bases at V and 2 bases at J, with 10 bases between. This CDR3 is 13 amino acids long. The CDR3 DNA reads as TGTGCCAGCAGGCGGGACGGAAACTATGGCTACACCTTC. Protein sequence: CASRRDGNYGYTF.

The rearrangement links TRBV4-2 to TRBJ2-3, with TRBD2 matching over 11 bases. V lost 4 bases, J lost 1 base, and 13 bases stayed unmatched. Germline V gives CDR1 LGHNA, CDR2 YNFKEQ. CDR3 length: 19 amino acids. CDR3 residues: CASSPTIFSGGAGTDTQYF. The CDR3 DNA follows: TGTGCCAGCAGCCCGACGATTTTTAGCGGGGGGGCCGGCACAGATACGCAGTATTTT.

The rearrangement uses TRBV29-1 and TRBJ1-4, with TRBD1 as a possible D gene (5 bases). Looked up from germline, CDR1 is SQVTM and CDR2 is ANQGSEA. Trimming left V 5 bases short and J 5 bases short, with 9 bases between. The CDR3 is 12 amino acids. CDR3 DNA sequence: TGCAGCGTTAGGGGTTACAATGAAAAACTGTTTTTT. It specifies CSVRGYNEKLFF.

CDR3 sequence reads: CASSVDSGGSYEQYF. The CDR3 DNA reads as TGTGCCAGCAGTGTCGACTCAGGGGGGTCCTACGAGCAGTACTTC. The chain links TRBV2 to TRBJ2-7; tentatively, D is TRBD1 (7 bases). Per germline, CDR1 SNHLY and CDR2 FYNNEI. V lost 4 bases and J 1 base, leaving 14 bases between the germline ends. There are 15 residues in the CDR3.

This clone was picked up one time. This sequence joins TRBV6-9 and TRBJ1-5; TRBD1 aligns across 8 bases. CDR3 length equals 19 residues. Germline CDR1 reads MNHGY; CDR2 reads SVAAGI. J lost 2 bases, V lost 1 base, and 13 bases had no gene match. Written as DNA, the CDR3 is TGTGCCAGCAGTTATTTAGACGGGACAGGAATGGGTGGCAATCAGCCCCAGCATTTT. It codes for CASSYLDGTGMGGNQPQHF.

The chain joins TRBV28 to TRBJ2-3, with TRBD2 matching over 10 bases. The CDR3 has 17 residues. The germline V gene has CDR1 MDHEN and CDR2 SYDVKM. The trim removed 3 bases at V and 5 bases at J, leaving 11 bases unmatched. DNA for the CDR3: TGTGCCAGCAGTTTCGAAAGCGGGGGGGCCTTGGGAGATACGCAGTATTTT. Translating it yields CASSFESGGALGDTQYF.

The rearrangement joins TRBV5-1 to TRBJ2-3; possibly TRBD2 for D (5 bases). Germline values: CDR1 SGHRS, CDR2 YFSETQ. The CDR3 loop spans 18 amino acids. V was pared by 2 bases and J by 1 base, with 20 bases between. The CDR3 DNA reads as TGCGCCAGCAGCTTTTTTGCGTCCAGCGGCTTACGCACAGATACGCAGTATTTT. Its protein is CASSFFASSGLRTDTQYF.

This chain joins TRBV19 and TRBJ2-5, with 11 nucleotides matching TRBD1. V was clipped by 3 bases and J by 5 bases; unmatched bases: 8. This CDR3 spans 16 amino acids. Germline loops: CDR1 LNHDA, CDR2 SQIVND (reference sequence). Written as DNA, the CDR3 is TGTGCCAGTAGTATCTTCTGGACAGGGGGCATTGAGACCCAGTACTTC. It is translated as CASSIFWTGGIETQYF.

The V and J genes are TRBV6-4 and TRBJ2-2, with no clear D. Germline-derived CDR1 and CDR2 are MRHNA and SNTAGT. Trimming took off 0 bases at V and 0 bases at J, with 8 bases between the two ends. This CDR3 contains 16 residues. The CDR3 DNA follows: TGTGCCAGCAGTGACTCTGAGACAACGAACACCGGGGAGCTGTTTTTT. It translates to CASSDSETTNTGELFF.

This clone was observed a single time. The CDR3 DNA is TGTGCCAGCAGCTTAGTGGAGGCAAATGAGCAGTTCTTC. Translating it yields CASSLVEANEQFF. V and J are TRBV7-2 and TRBJ2-1; TRBD2 might be the D (5 bases). V lost 1 base and J lost 7, with 8 bases in between. Germline loops: CDR1 SGHTA, CDR2 FQGNSA. The CDR3 has 13 residues.

This chain uses TRBV2 with TRBJ1-1; 8 bases align to TRBD1. Germline lookup yields CDR1 SNHLY and CDR2 FYNNEI. The CDR3 covers 14 residues. V lost 6 bases to trimming and J lost 11 bases; unmatched junction nucleotides: 14. The CDR3 region has the DNA TGTGCCAGCAGGACCGGGACAGGCTCGCTAACCGCTTTCTTT. This sequence encodes CASRTGTGSLTAFF.